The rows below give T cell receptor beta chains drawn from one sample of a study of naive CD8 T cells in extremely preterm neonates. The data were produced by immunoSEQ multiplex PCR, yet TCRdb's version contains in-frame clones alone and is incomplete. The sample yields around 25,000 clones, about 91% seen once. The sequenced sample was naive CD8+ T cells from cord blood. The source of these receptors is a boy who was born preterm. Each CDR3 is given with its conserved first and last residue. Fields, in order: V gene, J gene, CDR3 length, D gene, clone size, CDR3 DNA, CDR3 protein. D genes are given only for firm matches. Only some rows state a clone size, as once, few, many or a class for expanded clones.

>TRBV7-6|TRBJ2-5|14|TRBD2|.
TGTGCCAGCAGCTGGACTAGCGGGGGGGAGACCCAGTACTTC
CASSWTSGGETQYF
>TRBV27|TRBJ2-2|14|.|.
TGTGCCAGCAGTTTGACAGCGAACACCGGGGAGCTGTTTTTT
CASSLTANTGELFF
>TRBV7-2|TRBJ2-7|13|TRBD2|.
TGTGCCAGCAGCTGGACTAGCGGGGGCGAGCAGTACTTC
CASSWTSGGEQYF
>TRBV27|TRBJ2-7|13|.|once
TGTGCCAGCAGTTTATACCGCTCATACGAGCAGTACTTC
CASSLYRSYEQYF
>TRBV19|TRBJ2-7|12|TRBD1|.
TGTGCCAGTAGGGACAGGGGGCGCGAGCAGTACTTC
CASRDRGREQYF
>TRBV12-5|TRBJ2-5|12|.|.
TGTGCTAGTGGTTTCAGGGAAGAGACCCAGTACTTC
CASGFREETQYF
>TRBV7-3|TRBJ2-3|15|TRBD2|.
TGTGCCAGCAGCTTAACTAGCGGGGGCACAGATACGCAGTATTTT
CASSLTSGGTDTQYF
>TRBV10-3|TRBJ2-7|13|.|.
TGTGCCATCAGTGAGGACAGGACCTACGAGCAGTACTTC
CAISEDRTYEQYF
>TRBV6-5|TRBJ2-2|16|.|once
TGTGCCAGCAGTTACTCGTGGACCGTAGGGCCTGGGGAGCTGTTTTTT
CASSYSWTVGPGELFF
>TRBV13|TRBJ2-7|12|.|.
TGTGCCAGCAGCTTAGGCTCCTACGAGCAGTACTTC
CASSLGSYEQYF
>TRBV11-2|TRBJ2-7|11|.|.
TGTGCCAGCAGCTTGACCTACGAGCAGTACTTC
CASSLTYEQYF
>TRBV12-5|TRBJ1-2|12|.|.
TGTGCTAGTGGTTTGGGAGCATATGGCTACACCTTC
CASGLGAYGYTF
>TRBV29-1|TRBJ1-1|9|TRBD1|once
TGCAGCGGCCGGGACAGGGCTTTCTTT
CSGRDRAFF
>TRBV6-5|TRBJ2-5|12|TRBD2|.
TGTGCCAGCAGGGGACTACAAGAGACCCAGTACTTC
CASRGLQETQYF
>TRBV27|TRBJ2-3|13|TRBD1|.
TGTGCCAGCAGTTTCAGGGGGCGAGATACGCAGTATTTT
CASSFRGRDTQYF
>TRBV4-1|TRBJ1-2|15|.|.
TGCGCCAGCAGCCAAGATCGCGATTGGGACTATGGCTACACCTTC
CASSQDRDWDYGYTF
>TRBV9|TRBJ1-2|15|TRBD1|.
TGTGCCAGCAGCGTGGGGACAGGGGGCTACTATGGCTACACCTTC
CASSVGTGGYYGYTF
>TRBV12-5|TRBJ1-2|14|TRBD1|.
TGTGCTAGTGGTTTGGGACAGGGGGTACTATGGCTCACCTTC
CASGLGQGVLWLTF
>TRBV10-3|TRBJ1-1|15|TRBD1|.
TGTGCCATCAGTGAGTCAGAGGGGGCGAACACTGAAGCTTTCTTT
CAISESEGANTEAFF
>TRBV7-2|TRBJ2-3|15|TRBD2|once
TGTGCCAGCAGCTTAGTTAGCGGGGGGGCAGATACGCAGTATTTT
CASSLVSGGADTQYF
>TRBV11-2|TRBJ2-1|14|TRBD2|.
TGTGCCAGCAGCCCTAGCGGGCCCTACAATGAGCAGTTCTTC
CASSPSGPYNEQFF
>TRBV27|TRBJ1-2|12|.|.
TGTGCCAGCAGTTTACAGGGTTTTGGCTACACCTTC
CASSLQGFGYTF
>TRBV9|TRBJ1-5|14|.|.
TGTGCCAGCAGCGTAGAGGGGCTTCATCAGCCCCAGCATTTT
CASSVEGLHQPQHF
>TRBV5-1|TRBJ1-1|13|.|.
TGCGCCAGCAGCTTAGGGATGAACACTGAAGCTTTCTTT
CASSLGMNTEAFF
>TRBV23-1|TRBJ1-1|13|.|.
TGCGCCAGCAGTCAGGGTTCGAACACTGAAGCTTTCTTT
CASSQGSNTEAFF
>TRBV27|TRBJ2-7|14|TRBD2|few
TGTGCCAGCAGTTGGACTAGCGGGGCCTACGAGCAGTACTTC
CASSWTSGAYEQYF
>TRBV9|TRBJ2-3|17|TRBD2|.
TGTGCCAGCAGCGGGACAGCGGGGGGGCCTAGCACAGATACGCAGTATTTT
CASSGTAGGPSTDTQYF
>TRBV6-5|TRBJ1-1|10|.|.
TGTGCCAGCAGTTACACTGAAGCTTTCTTT
CASSYTEAFF
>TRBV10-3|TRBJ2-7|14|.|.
TGTGCCATCAGTGAGTCCCAGGGACGCTACGAGCAGTACTTC
CAISESQGRYEQYF
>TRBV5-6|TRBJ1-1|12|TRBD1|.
TGTGCCAGCAGCTTGCAGGGGGCTGAAGCTTTCTTT
CASSLQGAEAFF
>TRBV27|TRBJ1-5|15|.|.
TGTGCCAGCAGTTTATGGGCAGGGGGCAATCAGCCCCAGCATTTT
CASSLWAGGNQPQHF
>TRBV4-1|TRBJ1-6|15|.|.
TGCGCCAGCAGCCAAAGGGCCTCCTATAATTCACCCCTCCACTTT
CASSQRASYNSPLHF
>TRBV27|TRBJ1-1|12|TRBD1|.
TGTGCCAGCAGGACAGGGGGCACTGAAGCTTTCTTT
CASRTGGTEAFF
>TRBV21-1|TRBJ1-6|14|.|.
TGTGCCAGCAGGGACAGCTCCTATAATTCACCCCTCCACTTT
CASRDSSYNSPLHF
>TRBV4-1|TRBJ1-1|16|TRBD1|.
TGCGCCAGCAGCCAAACTCGGAGGGGGCGGAACACTGAAGCTTTCTTT
CASSQTRRGRNTEAFF
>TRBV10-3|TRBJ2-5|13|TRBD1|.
TGTGCCATCAGGGACAGGGGGCAAGAGACCCAGTACTTC
CAIRDRGQETQYF
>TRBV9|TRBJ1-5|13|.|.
TGTGCCAGCAGCGGACAGGGCAATCAGCCCCAGCATTTT
CASSGQGNQPQHF
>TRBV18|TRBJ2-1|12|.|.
TGTGCCAGCTCTGAGGGATACAATGAGCAGTTCTTC
CASSEGYNEQFF
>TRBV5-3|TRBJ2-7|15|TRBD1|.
TGTGCCAGAAGCCCCGGGACAGGGGGCTCCTACGAGCAGTACTTC
CARSPGTGGSYEQYF
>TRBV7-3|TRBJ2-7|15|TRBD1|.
TGTGCCAGCAGCTTCGGGACAGGGGGCGCCTACGAGCAGTACTTC
CASSFGTGGAYEQYF
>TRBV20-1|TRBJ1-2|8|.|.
TGCAGTGCTAGTGGCTACACCTTC
CSASGYTF
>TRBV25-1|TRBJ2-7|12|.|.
TGTGCCAGCAGTGACCAGTACTACGAGCAGTACTTC
CASSDQYYEQYF
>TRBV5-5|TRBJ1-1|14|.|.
TGTGCCAGCAGCTTGTCGGGACCTAACACTGAAGCTTTCTTT
CASSLSGPNTEAFF
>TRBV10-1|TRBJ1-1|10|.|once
TGCGCCAGCAAAAAAAGGTGGGCTTTCTTT
CASKKRWAFF
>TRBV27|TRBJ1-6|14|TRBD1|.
TGTGCCAGCAGTTTACAGGGGGTTAATTCACCCCTCCACTTT
CASSLQGVNSPLHF
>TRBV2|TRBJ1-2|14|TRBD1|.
TGTGCCAGCCTCTACGGGACAGGGGGTTATGGCTACACCTTC
CASLYGTGGYGYTF
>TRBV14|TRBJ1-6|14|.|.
TGTGCCAGCGGCGCAGGGGCTTATAATTCACCCCTCCACTTT
CASGAGAYNSPLHF
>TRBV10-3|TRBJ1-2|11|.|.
TGTGCCATCAGTGAAAACTATGGCTACACCTTC
CAISENYGYTF
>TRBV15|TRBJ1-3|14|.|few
TGTGCCACCAGCAGGGACAGCTCTGGAAACACCATATATTTT
CATSRDSSGNTIYF
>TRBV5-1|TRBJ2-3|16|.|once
TGCGCCAGCAGCTTGGGTCGGGGACAAAAAACAGATACGCAGTATTTT
CASSLGRGQKTDTQYF
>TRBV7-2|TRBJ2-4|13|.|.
TGTGCCAGCAGCTTAGCGGGGGGAAACATTCAGTACTTC
CASSLAGGNIQYF
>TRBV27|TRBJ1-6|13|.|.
TGTGCCAGCAGTTTCGGGACAAATTCACCCCTCCACTTT
CASSFGTNSPLHF
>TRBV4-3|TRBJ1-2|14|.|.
TGCGCCAGCAGCCAAGAATCCCAAAACTATGGCTACACCTTC
CASSQESQNYGYTF
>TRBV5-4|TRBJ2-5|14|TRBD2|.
TGTGCCAGCAGCTTCAGCGGGGGGGCAGAGACCCAGTACTTC
CASSFSGGAETQYF
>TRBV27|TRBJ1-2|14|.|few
TGTGCCAGCAGTCCCCGGGGACATAACTATGGCTACACCTTC
CASSPRGHNYGYTF
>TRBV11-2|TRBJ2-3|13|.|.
TGTGCCAGCAGCGACACAGGCACAGATACGCAGTATTTT
CASSDTGTDTQYF
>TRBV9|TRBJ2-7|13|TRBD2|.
TGTGCCAGCAGCGTAGCTAGCGGGGGAGAGCAGTACTTC
CASSVASGGEQYF
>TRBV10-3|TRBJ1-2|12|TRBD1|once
TGTGCCATGGGGACAGGGCGCTATGGCTACACCTTC
CAMGTGRYGYTF
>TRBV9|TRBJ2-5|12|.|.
TGTGCCAGCAGCGACAGGGAAGAGACCCAGTACTTC
CASSDREETQYF